Ten or more counts support the clone carrying this T cell receptor (beta chain). The antigen is not known. The data originate from a study of metastatic and nonmetastatic thyroid tumors. For the study at large: Repertoires were compared across blood and tumor or nodule tissue from malignant and benign thyroid patients.

Germline loops: CDR1 SGHRS, CDR2 YFSETQ. Deletions cut 6 bases from V and 2 bases from J, with 13 bases between. The CDR3 contains 14 residues. TCRdb re-called clones from the PCR reads using MiXCR. The sample includes 26,000 or so clones, about 15% of them seen just once. There were no patients who had received any treatment before thyroid surgery. Notes on the study in general: Patients with malignant thyroid tumors reportedly had significantly higher TCR beta diversity than those with benign nodules, in blood and tumor.

This sequence originates from a male donor with papillary thyroid cancer or a benign thyroid nodule (not recorded which). Some clones in this sample may be carry-over from other donors' samples. The sequenced sample was blood. V usage is TRBV5-1 and J usage is TRBJ2-3; TRBD1 might be the D (5 bases). CDR3 nucleotides: TGCGCCAGCACCCAACAGGACCCCACAGATACGCAGTATTTT. It specifies CASTQQDPTDTQYF. Drawing the rest from reference TRBV5-1 and TRBJ2-3, the complete variable domain is KAGVTQTPRYLIKTRGQQVTLSCSPISGHRSVSWYQQTPGQGLQFLFEYFSETQRNKGNFPGRFSGRQFSNSRSEMNVSTLELGDSALYLCASTQQDPTDTQYFGPGTRLTVL.